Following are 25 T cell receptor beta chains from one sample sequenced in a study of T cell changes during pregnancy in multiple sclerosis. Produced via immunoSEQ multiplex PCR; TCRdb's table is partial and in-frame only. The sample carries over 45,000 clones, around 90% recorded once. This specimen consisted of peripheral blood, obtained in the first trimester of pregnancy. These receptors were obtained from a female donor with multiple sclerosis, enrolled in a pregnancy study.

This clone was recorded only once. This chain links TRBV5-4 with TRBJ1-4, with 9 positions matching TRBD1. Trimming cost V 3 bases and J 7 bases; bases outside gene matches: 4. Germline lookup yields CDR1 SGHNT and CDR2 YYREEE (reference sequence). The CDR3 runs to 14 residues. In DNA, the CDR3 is TGTGCCAGCAGCTACCGACAGGGGGGTGAAAAACTGTTTTTT. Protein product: CASSYRQGGEKLFF.

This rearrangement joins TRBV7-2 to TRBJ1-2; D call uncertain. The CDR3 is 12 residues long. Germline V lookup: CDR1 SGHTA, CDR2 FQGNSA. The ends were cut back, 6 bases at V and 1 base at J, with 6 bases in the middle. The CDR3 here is CASRRDNYGYTF. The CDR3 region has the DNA TGTGCCAGCAGGCGGGATAACTATGGCTACACCTTC. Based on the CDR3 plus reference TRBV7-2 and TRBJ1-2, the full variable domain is GAGVSQSPSNKVTEKGKDVELRCDPISGHTALYWYRQSLGQGLEFLIYFQGNSAPDKSGLPSDRFSAERTGGSVSTLTIQRTQQEDSAVYLCASRRDNYGYTFGSGTRLTVV.

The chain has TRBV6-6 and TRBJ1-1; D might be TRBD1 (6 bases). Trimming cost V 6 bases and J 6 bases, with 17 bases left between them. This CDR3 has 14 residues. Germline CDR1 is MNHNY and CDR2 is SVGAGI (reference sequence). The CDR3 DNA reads TGTGCCAGCAGGCCACAGGGAATCACTCCTGAAGCTTTCTTT. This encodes CASRPQGITPEAFF.

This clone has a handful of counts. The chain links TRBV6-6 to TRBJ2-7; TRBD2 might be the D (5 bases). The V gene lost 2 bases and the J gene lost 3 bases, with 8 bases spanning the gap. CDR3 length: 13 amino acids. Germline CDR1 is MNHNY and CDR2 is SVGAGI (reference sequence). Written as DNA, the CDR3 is TGTGCCAGCAGTTACCCGGGGATCTACGAGCAGTACTTC. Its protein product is CASSYPGIYEQYF.

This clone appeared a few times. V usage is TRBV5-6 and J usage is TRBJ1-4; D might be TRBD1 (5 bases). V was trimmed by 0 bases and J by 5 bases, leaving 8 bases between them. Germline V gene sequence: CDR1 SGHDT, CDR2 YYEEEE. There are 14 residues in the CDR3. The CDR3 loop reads CASSLGQPNEKLFF. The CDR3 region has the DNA TGTGCCAGCAGCTTGGGACAGCCAAATGAAAAACTGTTTTTT.

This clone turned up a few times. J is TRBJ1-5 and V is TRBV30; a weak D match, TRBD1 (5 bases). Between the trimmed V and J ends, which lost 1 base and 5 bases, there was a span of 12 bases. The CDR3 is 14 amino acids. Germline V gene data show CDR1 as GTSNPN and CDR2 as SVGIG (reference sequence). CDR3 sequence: CAWSAGMGDQPQHF. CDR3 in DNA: TGTGCCTGGAGTGCAGGGATGGGCGATCAGCCCCAGCATTTT. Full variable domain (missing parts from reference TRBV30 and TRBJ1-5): SQTIHQWPATLVQPVGSPLSLECTVEGTSNPNLYWYRQAAGRGLQLLFYSVGIGQISSEVPQNLSASRPQDRQFILSSKKLLLSDSGFYLCAWSAGMGDQPQHFGDGTRLSIL.

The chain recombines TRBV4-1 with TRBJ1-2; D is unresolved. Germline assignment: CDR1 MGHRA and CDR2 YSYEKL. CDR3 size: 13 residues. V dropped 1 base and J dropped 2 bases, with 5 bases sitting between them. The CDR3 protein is CASSQVENYGYTF. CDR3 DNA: TGCGCCAGCAGCCAAGTCGAGAACTATGGCTACACCTTC.

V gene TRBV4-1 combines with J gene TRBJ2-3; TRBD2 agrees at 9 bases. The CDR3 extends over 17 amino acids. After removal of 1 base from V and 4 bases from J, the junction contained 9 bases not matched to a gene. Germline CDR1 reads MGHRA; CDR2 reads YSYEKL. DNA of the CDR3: TGCGCCAGCAGCCAAGGCCACGCGGGGGGGCCCTCAGATACGCAGTATTTT. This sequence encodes CASSQGHAGGPSDTQYF.

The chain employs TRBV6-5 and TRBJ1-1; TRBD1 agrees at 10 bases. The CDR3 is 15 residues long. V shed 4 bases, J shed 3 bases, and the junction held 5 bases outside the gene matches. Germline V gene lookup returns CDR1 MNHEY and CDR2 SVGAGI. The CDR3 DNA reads TGTGCCAGCAGTTTGGGACAGGGGTTCCACACTGAAGCTTTCTTT. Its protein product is CASSLGQGFHTEAFF.

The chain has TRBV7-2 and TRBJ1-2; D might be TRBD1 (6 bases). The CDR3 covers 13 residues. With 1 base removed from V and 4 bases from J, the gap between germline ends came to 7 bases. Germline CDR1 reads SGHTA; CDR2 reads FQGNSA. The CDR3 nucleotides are TGTGCCAGCAGCTTAGACAGGGTCTATGGCTACACCTTC. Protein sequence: CASSLDRVYGYTF.

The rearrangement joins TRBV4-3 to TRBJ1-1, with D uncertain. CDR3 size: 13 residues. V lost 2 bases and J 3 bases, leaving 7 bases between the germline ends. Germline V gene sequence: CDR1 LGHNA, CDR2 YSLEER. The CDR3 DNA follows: TGCGCCAGCAGCCAACGGGGATACACTGAAGCTTTCTTT. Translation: CASSQRGYTEAFF.

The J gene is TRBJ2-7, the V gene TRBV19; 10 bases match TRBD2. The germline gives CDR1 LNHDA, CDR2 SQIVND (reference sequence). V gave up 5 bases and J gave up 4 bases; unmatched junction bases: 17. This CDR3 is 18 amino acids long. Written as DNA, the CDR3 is TGTGCCAGTAGTTTTCGACAGGGAGGCAGCGGGGGGGATTACGAGCAGTACTTC. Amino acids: CASSFRQGGSGGDYEQYF.

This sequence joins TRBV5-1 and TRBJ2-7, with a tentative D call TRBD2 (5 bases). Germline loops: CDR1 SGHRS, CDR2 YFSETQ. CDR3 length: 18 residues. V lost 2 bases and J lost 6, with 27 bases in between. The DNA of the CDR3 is TGCGCCAGCAGCTTTGGGCCTAGCCGGCAAGTTTCCTCCGGCGAGCAGTACTTC. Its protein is CASSFGPSRQVSSGEQYF.

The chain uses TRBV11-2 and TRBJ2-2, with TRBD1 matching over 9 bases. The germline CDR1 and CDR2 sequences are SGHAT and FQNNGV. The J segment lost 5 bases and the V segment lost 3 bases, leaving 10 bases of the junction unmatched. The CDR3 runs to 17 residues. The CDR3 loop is CASSFSTGGRGTGELFF. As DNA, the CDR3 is TGTGCCAGCAGCTTTTCCACAGGGGGCCGAGGGACCGGGGAGCTGTTTTTT.

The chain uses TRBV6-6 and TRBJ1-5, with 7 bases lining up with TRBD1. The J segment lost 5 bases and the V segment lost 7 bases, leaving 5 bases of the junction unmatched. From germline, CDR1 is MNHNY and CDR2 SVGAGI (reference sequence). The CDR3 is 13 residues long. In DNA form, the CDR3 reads TGTGCCAGCACCCGGGACAGTTATCAGCCCCAGCATTTT. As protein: CASTRDSYQPQHF.

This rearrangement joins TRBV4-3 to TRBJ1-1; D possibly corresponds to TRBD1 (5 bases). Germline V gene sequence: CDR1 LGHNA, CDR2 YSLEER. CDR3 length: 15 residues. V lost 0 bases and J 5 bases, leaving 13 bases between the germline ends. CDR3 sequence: CASSQEGALLTEAFF. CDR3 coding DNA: TGCGCCAGCAGCCAAGAAGGGGCGCTTCTGACTGAAGCTTTCTTT.

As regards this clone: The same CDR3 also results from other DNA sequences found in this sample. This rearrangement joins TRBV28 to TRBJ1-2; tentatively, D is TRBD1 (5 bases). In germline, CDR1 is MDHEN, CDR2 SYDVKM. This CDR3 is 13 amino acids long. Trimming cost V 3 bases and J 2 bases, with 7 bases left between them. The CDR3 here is CASSFGGNYGYTF. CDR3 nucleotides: TGTGCCAGCAGTTTCGGGGGAAACTATGGCTACACCTTC.

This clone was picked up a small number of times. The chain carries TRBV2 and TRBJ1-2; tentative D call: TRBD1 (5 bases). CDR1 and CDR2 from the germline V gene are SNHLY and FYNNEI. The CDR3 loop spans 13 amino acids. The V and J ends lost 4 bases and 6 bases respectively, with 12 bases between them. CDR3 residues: CASSAGGWDGYTF. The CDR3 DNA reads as TGTGCCAGCAGTGCGGGGGGGTGGGATGGCTACACCTTC.

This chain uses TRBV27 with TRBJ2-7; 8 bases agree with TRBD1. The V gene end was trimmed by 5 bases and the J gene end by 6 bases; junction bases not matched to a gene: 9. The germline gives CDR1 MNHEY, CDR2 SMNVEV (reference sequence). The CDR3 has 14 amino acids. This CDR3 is CASSTYGQGSEQYF. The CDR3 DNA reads TGTGCCAGCAGTACGTACGGACAGGGTTCCGAGCAGTACTTC.

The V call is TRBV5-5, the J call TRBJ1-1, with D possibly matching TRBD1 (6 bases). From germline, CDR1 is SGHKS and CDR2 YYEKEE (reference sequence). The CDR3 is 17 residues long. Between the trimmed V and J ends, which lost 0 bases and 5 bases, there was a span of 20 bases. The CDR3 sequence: CASSLAGQGLVRTEAFF. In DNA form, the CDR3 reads TGTGCCAGCAGCTTGGCCGGGCAGGGGCTGGTCAGGACTGAAGCTTTCTTT.

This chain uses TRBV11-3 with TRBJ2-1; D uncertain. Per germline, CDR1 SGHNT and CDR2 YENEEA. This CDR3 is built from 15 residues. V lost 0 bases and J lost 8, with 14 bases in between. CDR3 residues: CASSLEAARSHEQFF. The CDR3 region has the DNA TGTGCCAGCAGCTTAGAAGCTGCCAGGTCCCATGAGCAGTTCTTC.

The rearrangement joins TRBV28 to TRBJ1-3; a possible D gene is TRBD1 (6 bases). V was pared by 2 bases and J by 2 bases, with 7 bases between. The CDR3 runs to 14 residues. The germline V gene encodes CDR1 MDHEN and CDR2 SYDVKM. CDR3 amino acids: CASSLPGAGNTIYF. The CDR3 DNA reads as TGTGCCAGCAGTTTACCAGGGGCTGGAAACACCATATATTTT. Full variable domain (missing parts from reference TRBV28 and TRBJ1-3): DVKVTQSSRYLVKRTGEKVFLECVQDMDHENMFWYRQDPGLGLRLIYFSYDVKMKEKGDIPEGYSVSREKKERFSLILESASTNQTSMYLCASSLPGAGNTIYFGEGSWLTVV.

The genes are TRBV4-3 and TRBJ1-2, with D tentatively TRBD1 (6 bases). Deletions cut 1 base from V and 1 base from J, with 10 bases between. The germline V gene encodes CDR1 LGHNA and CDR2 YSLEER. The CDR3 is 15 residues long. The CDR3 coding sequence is TGCGCCAGCAGCCAAGTTCAGGGGTTTAACTATGGCTACACCTTC. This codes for CASSQVQGFNYGYTF.

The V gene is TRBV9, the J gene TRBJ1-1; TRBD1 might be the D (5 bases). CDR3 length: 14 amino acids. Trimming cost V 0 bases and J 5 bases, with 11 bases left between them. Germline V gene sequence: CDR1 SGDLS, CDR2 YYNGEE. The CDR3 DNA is TGTGCCAGCAGCGTAGGGGGCAGCGGGACTGAAGCTTTCTTT. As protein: CASSVGGSGTEAFF.

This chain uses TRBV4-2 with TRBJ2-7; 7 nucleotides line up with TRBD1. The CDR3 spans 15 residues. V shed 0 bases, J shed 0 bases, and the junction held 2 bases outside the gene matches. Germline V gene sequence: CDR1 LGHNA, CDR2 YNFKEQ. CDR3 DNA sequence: TGTGCCAGCAGCCAAGAAGGGACAGCCTCCTACGAGCAGTACTTC. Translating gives CASSQEGTASYEQYF.